This T cell receptor (beta chain) was recorded in a study of tumor-infiltrating lymphocytes in primary liver carcinoma. Study at large: Ages ranged from 30 to 69, with HCC or mixed HCC-cholangiocarcinoma. Whole-study findings and limits: Only about 7-25% of top clones showed up in all five tumor regions. Among the pair types, tumor region pairs showed more overlap than tumor-adjacent and tumor-blood pairs.

This CDR3 has 17 amino acids. V lost 0 bases, J lost 5 bases, and 18 bases lay in between. The germline CDR1 and CDR2 sequences are MNHEY and SVGAGI. With a constant-region primer, TCR beta cDNA was made from approximately 500 ng of total RNA. The TCR beta library was amplified through three nested multiplex PCR rounds in a modified ARM-PCR procedure. Two initial PCR rounds of around 10 cycles each paired TRBV1-TRBV30 forward primers with a C-beta reverse primer. MiXCR, applied by TCRdb to the multiplex PCR reads, yields one record per CDR3 protein. The repertoire holds approximately 99,000 distinct CDR3 sequences, almost 70% seen once, with around 9.1% in the top ten. Joint extraction of RNA and DNA used roughly 18-34 mg of bulk tissue that was unsorted. Per tumor, sampling covered five separate regions. This clonotype appeared many times. Its antigen is not identified.

Sequenced material: liver tumor tissue from sampling region 5. Subset denoted: tumor region T5, tumor centre. The receptor's source is a woman in her fifties or sixties with primary liver carcinoma and hepatitis B virus infection. The chain recombines TRBV6-5 with TRBJ2-3; D might be TRBD1 or TRBD2, each matching 6 bases. CDR3 DNA sequence: TGTGCCAGCAGTTACTCACACCCCCGAGGGGGAGGAGATACGCAGTATTTT. It is translated as CASSYSHPRGGGDTQYF.